This entry describes one T cell receptor beta chain. Its specificity is unknown. The assay was immunoSEQ multiplex PCR, and TCRdb's table has in-frame clones only and misses some. Found here are roughly 69,000 clones, roughly four fifths of them singletons; the top ten hold approximately 16%. This entry belongs to a study of radiotherapy plus CTLA-4 blockade in lung cancer. CDR3 length equals 14 residues. Trimming left V 3 bases short and J 0 bases short, with 7 bases between. CDR1 SGHRS and CDR2 YFSETQ come from the germline V gene. General study results and limits: TCR clones originating in tumors grew in number in blood after radiotherapy plus ipilimumab. Reportedly, early blood T cell clone dynamics best predicted response, with interferon-beta.

The material sequenced was peripheral blood, taken from a patient treated with radiotherapy plus ipilimumab. The chain couples TRBV5-1 to TRBJ1-3; tentatively, D is TRBD1 (6 bases). This receptor was identified in a human donor with non-small cell lung cancer whose response to radiotherapy plus ipilimumab could not be evaluated. Some clones in this sample may be carry-over from other donors' samples. Here the CDR3 reads CASSWDNSGNTIYF. In DNA, the CDR3 is TGCGCCAGCAGCTGGGACAACTCTGGAAACACCATATATTTT.